This T cell receptor (beta chain) was obtained from a study of naive and memory T cell subsets. General study findings and limits: Activation and differentiation may alter RNA-based TCR counts. Gini index rose across naive, CM, EM and EMRA in CD4 and CD8.

This clonotype has a count of ten or more. The antigen is undetermined. The CDR3 runs to 13 residues. Trimming took off 3 bases at V and 5 bases at J, with 7 bases between the two ends. The germline V gene has CDR1 MGHDK and CDR2 SYGVNS. Four subsets defined by CD45RA and CD27 were sorted after CD3, CD4, CD8 and live/dead staining. Both TRBC1 and TRBC2 were covered by a beta constant-region primer of two equimolar oligonucleotides. The ligated cDNA underwent four PCR rounds using SP2 and nested alpha and beta constant-region primers. TCRdb re-derived calls from the UMI-ligation and nested PCR reads in MiXCR, one entry per CDR3 protein. The sample consists of just over 80,000 distinct CDR3 sequences, over 9% of them appearing once.

The source of this sequence is a human donor in good health. What was sequenced was naive CD8+ T cells from blood. V is TRBV25-1 and J is TRBJ2-2, with D hard to call. The chain's CDR3 is CASSEGSTGELFF. Written as DNA, the CDR3 is TGTGCCAGCAGTGAGGGGTCAACCGGGGAGCTGTTTTTT.